This record covers a single TCR beta chain. The target of this receptor is not known. There are no base qualities to consult, and no much larger clone falls within one base. Reading the germline V gene gives CDR1 SGHNT and CDR2 YENEEA. Trimming costs V 0 bases and J 7 bases, and their ends lie 13 bases apart. The CDR3 starts with the cysteine, ends with the phenylalanine, and has 15 residues. Only the CDR3 DNA stays, 45 bases, in frame from base 1. Using a constant-region primer and ProtoScript II reverse transcriptase, TCRbeta-specific cDNA was reverse-transcribed from roughly 500 ng total RNA. The TCRbeta libraries were prepared through three rounds of nested multiplex PCR following a slightly modified ARM-PCR procedure. Each of the first two PCR rounds ran for approximately 10 cycles and used multiplex TRBV1-TRBV30 forward primers together with a Cbeta reverse primer. Sample barcodes and Illumina adapters were added in a final 25-cycle PCR with Deep VentR polymerase. Before sequencing, amplicons between 200 and 500 bp were purified from gel using a QIAquick gel extraction kit. An Illumina HiSeq 2500 was used to sequence the TCRbeta amplicons with 250-bp paired-end reads. The published analysis was carried out like this. To recover full CDR3 sequences, reads were quality-trimmed using Trimmomatic v0.33 and paired reads were then merged using FLASH v1.2.11. V, D and J germline segments were assigned to the rearranged TCRbeta sequences by MiGEC v1.2.1b. VDJtools v1.0.0 computed clonotype statistics and Shannon-Wiener diversity indices. Except for diversity analysis, only each sample's 250 most abundant clonotypes were used in subsequent analyses to reduce sampling bias. The public sequencing data were trimmed at Q25 with fastp and processed into clonotypes with MiXCR by TCRdb, which kept only in-frame beta chains. Duplicate CDR3 protein sequences are folded into a single record with the most common DNA and genes. The V and J calls were determined by TCRdb, not by the authors. Recorded for this sample are almost 200,000 distinct CDR3 sequences; 65% of them occurred a single time. Approximately 7% of the sample belongs to the ten largest clones.

The sample belongs to a study of tumor-infiltrating lymphocytes in primary liver carcinoma (dated by TCRdb to the late 2010s). About the full investigation: Surgical resection was performed in China between late 2015 and 2016 on five or six patients with histopathologically diagnosed primary liver carcinoma. The study combined TCRbeta repertoire sequencing, expression microarrays and whole-exome sequencing across five regions of each liver tumor, with adjacent normal tissue and blood. Hepatocellular carcinoma (four) or combined HCC and intrahepatic cholangiocarcinoma (one) was present in the five patients, who were three men and two women aged 30 to 69 years. Technical replicate repertoires showed high reproducibility, with mean shared-clone rates approximately 0.87 and correlation coefficients above 0.95. A total of roughly 35 specimens from 5 patients, comprising some 25 tumor regions, 5 adjacent noncancerous liver tissues and 5 peripheral blood samples, were covered by TCRbeta repertoire sequencing. Roughly 3.5 to 8 million productive TCRbeta reads were obtained per sample, and no significant difference in read depth was found between tissue types. Tumors of the five patients were stage T1-T3 N0M0 with maximum diameters of about 4.2 to 11 cm. Findings and caveats that apply to the study as a whole: Because sequencing covered only the TCR beta chain and unpaired alpha chains were not captured, true repertoire diversity is likely underestimated. Repertoire overlap was higher between tumor regions (mean around 35%) than tumor-adjacent (approximately 17%) or tumor-blood (roughly 14%) pairs, consistent with antigen-driven expansion. The top 250 clones made up a significantly larger repertoire fraction in tumors than in blood (p = 0.039). Since the samples were bulk and unsorted, there was no way to compare CD4+ and CD8+ T cell repertoires. Only four or five patients were included in the study, and the authors note that the findings should be validated in a larger study.

TRIzol reagent was used to extract blood RNA from unsorted whole blood, while the DNeasy Blood & Tissue kit provided the germline DNA. Chronic HBV infection was present in the patients, and the patients were treatment-naive at sampling. About 3.7 milliliters of peripheral blood were collected into K2EDTA tubes before surgery. The sequenced material came from peripheral blood. The chain is made from TRBV11-3 and TRBJ2-1; 5 matching bases give a weak D call of TRBD2. The source is a woman between 55 and 75 years old with primary liver carcinoma and hepatitis B virus infection. The DNA sequence is TGTGCCAGCAGCTTAGATCGGGGTAGCACGAATGAGCAGTTCTTC. The resulting protein is CASSLDRGSTNEQFF. Outside the CDR3, residues come from the reference TRBV11-3 and TRBJ2-1 proteins, so the full variable domain is: EAGVVQSPRYKIIEKKQPVAFWCNPISGHNTLYWYLQNLGQGPELLIRYENEEAVDDSQLPKDRFSAERLKGVDSTLKIQPAELGDSAVYLCASSLDRGSTNEQFFGPGTRLTVL.